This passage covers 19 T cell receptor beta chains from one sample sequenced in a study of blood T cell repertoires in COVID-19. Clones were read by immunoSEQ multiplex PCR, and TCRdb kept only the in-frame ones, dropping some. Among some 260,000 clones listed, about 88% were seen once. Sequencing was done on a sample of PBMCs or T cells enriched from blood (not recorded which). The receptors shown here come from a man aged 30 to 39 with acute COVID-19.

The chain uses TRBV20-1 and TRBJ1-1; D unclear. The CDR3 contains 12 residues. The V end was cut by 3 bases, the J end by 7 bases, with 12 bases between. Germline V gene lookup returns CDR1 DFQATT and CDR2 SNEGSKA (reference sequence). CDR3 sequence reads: CSASSPTSEAFF. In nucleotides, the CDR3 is TGCAGTGCTAGTTCCCCGACTAGTGAAGCTTTCTTT.

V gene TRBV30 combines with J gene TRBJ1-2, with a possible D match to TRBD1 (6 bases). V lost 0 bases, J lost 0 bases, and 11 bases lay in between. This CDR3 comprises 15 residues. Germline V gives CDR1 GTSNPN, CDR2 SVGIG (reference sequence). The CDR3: CAWSVGRGANYGYTF. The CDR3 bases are TGTGCCTGGAGTGTAGGCAGGGGAGCTAACTATGGCTACACCTTC.

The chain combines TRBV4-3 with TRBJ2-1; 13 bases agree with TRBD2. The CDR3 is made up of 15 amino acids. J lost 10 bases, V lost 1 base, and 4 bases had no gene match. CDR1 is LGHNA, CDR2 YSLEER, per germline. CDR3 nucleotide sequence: TGCGCCAGCAGCCAAGGGACTAGCGGGAGTGGGGAGCAGTTCTTC. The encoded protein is CASSQGTSGSGEQFF.

The CDR3 is CASSSTAGTQYF. CDR3 nucleotide sequence: TGTGCCAGCAGTTCCACGGCGGGGACCCAGTACTTC. The chain links TRBV27 to TRBJ2-5; D may be TRBD2 (5 bases). The ends were cut back, 4 bases at V and 7 bases at J, with 10 bases in the middle. The length of the CDR3 is 12 residues. The germline V gene has CDR1 MNHEY and CDR2 SMNVEV (reference sequence).

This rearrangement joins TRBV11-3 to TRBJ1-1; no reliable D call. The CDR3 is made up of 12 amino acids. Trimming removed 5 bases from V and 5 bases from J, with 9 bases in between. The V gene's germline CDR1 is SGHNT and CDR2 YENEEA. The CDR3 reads CASSLPPTEAFF. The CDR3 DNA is TGTGCCAGCAGCCTCCCCCCGACTGAAGCTTTCTTT. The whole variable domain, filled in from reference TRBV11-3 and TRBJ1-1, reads EAGVVQSPRYKIIEKKQPVAFWCNPISGHNTLYWYLQNLGQGPELLIRYENEEAVDDSQLPKDRFSAERLKGVDSTLKIQPAELGDSAVYLCASSLPPTEAFFGQGTRLTVV.

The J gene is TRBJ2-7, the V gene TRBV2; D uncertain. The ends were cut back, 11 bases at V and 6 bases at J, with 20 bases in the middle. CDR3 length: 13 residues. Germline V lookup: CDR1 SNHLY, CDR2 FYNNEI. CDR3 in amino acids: CACELGPQVEQYV. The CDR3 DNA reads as TGTGCCTGCGAATTGGGCCCTCAGGTCGAGCAGTACGTC.

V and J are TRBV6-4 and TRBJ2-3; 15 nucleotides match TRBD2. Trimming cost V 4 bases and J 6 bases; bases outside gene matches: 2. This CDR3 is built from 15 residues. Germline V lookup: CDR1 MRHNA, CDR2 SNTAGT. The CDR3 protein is CASSAGLAGGDTQYF. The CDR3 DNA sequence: TGTGCCAGCAGTGCCGGACTAGCGGGGGGGGATACGCAGTATTTT.

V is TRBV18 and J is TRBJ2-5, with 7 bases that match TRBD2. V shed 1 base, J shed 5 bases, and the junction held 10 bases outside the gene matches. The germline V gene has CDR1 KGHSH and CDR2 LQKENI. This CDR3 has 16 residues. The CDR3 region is CASSPRTGAGEETQYF. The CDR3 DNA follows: TGTGCCAGCTCACCACGAACCGGGGCGGGAGAGGAGACCCAGTACTTC.

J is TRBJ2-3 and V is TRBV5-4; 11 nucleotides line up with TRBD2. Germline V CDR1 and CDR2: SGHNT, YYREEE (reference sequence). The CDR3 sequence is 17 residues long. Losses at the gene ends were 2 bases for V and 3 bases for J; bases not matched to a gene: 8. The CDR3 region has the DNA TGTGCCAGCAGCTTATCTGGGAGACTAGCGGGGACAGATACGCAGTATTTT. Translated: CASSLSGRLAGTDTQYF.

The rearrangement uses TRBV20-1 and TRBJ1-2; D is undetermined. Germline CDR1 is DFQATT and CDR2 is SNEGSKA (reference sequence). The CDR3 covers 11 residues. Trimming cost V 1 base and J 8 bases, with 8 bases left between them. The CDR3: CSARGAQGYTF. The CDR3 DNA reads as TGCAGTGCTAGAGGGGCCCAAGGCTACACCTTC.

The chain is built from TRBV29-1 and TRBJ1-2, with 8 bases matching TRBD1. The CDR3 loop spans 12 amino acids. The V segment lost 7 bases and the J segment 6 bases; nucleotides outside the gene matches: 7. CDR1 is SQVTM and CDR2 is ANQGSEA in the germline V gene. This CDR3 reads CSGSDRGDGYTF. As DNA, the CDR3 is TGCAGCGGCAGTGACAGGGGTGATGGCTACACCTTC.

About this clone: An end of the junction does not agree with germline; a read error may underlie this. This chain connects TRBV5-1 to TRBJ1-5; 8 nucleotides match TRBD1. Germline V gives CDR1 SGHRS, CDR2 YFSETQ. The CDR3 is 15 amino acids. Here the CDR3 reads CASSRTGQGDQPQHF. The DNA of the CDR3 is TGTGCCAGCAGTAGGACAGGGCAAGGGGATCAGCCCCAGCATTTT.

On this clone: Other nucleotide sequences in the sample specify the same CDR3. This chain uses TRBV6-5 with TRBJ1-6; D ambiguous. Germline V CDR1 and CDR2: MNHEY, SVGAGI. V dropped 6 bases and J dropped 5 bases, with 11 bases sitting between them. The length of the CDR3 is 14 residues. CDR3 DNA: TGTGCCAGCAGGGTAACGGGAGATAATTCACCCCTCCACTTT. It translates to CASRVTGDNSPLHF.

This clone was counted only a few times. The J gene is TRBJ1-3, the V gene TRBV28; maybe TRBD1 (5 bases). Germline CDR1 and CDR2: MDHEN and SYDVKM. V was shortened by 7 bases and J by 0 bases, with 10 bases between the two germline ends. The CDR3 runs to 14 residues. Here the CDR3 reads CASTRGNSGNTIYF. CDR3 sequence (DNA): TGTGCCAGCACCCGGGGGAACTCTGGAAACACCATATATTTT.

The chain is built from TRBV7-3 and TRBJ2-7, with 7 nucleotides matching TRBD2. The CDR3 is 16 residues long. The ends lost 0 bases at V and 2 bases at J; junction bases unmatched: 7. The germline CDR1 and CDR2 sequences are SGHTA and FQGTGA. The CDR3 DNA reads TGTGCCAGCAGCTTAACGGGAGGGCCCGGAACCTACGAGCAGTACGTC. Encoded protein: CASSLTGGPGTYEQYV.

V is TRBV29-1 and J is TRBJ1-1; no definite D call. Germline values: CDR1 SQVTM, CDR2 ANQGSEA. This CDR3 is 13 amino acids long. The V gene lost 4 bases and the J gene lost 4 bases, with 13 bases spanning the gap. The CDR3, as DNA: TGCAGCGTTGGGACTGGGGTGGGCACTGAAGCTTTCTTT. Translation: CSVGTGVGTEAFF.

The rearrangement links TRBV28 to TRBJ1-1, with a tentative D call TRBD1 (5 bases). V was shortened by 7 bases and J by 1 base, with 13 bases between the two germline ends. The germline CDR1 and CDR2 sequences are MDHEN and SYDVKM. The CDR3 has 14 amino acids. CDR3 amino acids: CASIWSRANTEAFF. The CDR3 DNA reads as TGTGCCAGCATTTGGTCCAGGGCGAACACTGAAGCTTTCTTT.

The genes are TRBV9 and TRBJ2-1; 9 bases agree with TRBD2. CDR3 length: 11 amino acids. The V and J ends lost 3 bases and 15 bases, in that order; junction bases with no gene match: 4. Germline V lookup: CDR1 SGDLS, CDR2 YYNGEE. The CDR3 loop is CASSGSGSAFF. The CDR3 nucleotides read TGTGCCAGCAGCGGTAGCGGGAGTGCGTTCTTC. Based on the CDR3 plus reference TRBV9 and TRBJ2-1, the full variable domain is DSGVTQTPKHLITATGQRVTLRCSPRSGDLSVYWYQQSLDQGLQFLIQYYNGEERAKGNILERFSAQQFPDLHSELNLSSLELGDSALYFCASSGSGSAFFGPGTRLTVL.

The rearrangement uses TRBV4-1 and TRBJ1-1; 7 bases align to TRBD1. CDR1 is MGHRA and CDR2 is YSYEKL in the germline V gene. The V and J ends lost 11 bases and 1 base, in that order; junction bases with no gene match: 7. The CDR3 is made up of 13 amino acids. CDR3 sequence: CAGREGANTEAFF. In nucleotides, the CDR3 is TGCGCCGGCCGGGAGGGGGCGAACACTGAAGCTTTCTTT.